The 27 T cell receptor beta chains given below trace back to one sample, sequenced in a study of cytomegalovirus exposure and HLA in healthy donors. PCR involved 60 Vbeta and 13 Jbeta primers. Produced via immunoSEQ multiplex PCR; TCRdb's table is partial and in-frame only. The sample holds more than 150,000 clones; just over 75% are singletons and the top ten take less than 1.5%. The material sequenced was PBMCs. The origin of the receptors is a man between 18 and 29 years old in good health and CMV-seronegative.

The gene calls are TRBV15 and TRBJ1-3; TRBD1 aligns across 8 bases. The CDR3 is 16 amino acids. With V trimmed by 3 bases and J by 0 bases, 4 bases remained unmatched. Germline loops: CDR1 LNHNV, CDR2 YYDKDF (reference sequence). The CDR3 DNA follows: TGTGCCACCAGCAGGGCCACAGGGGGCTCTGGAAACACCATATATTTT. Its translation is CATSRATGGSGNTIYF.

V usage is TRBV15 and J usage is TRBJ1-3, with 7 positions matching TRBD1. The germline V gene has CDR1 LNHNV and CDR2 YYDKDF (reference sequence). With V trimmed by 1 base and J by 0 bases, 0 bases remained unmatched. This CDR3 region has 15 residues. The CDR3 DNA reads TGTGCCACCAGCAGAGGGGACAGCTCTGGAAACACCATATATTTT. Translated: CATSRGDSSGNTIYF.

This chain uses TRBV10-3 with TRBJ2-5; D might be TRBD2 (6 bases). TRBJ2-7 matches the DNA end more closely, so the J call is doubtful. Germline V gene data show CDR1 as ENHRY and CDR2 as SYGVKD. The CDR3 is made up of 13 amino acids. The CDR3 region is CAISRSEGHEQYF. CDR3 coding DNA: TGTGCCATCAGCCGATCGGAGGGCCACGAGCAGTACTTC.

J is TRBJ1-2 and V is TRBV30; 7 nucleotides line up with TRBD1. Trimming took 3 bases from V and 4 from J; bases not matched to a gene: 8. Germline CDR1 reads GTSNPN; CDR2 reads SVGIG (reference sequence). This CDR3 region has 14 residues. In DNA form, the CDR3 reads TGTGCCTGGAGGGACAGGCGCTTACTCTATGGCTACACCTTC. It specifies CAWRDRRLLYGYTF.

J is TRBJ1-2 and V is TRBV9; 8 bases fit TRBD1. J lost 7 bases, V lost 3 bases, and 8 bases had no gene match. Germline values: CDR1 SGDLS, CDR2 YYNGEE. The CDR3 spans 14 residues. The CDR3 region is CASSDPDRELGYTF. The CDR3 DNA is TGTGCCAGCAGCGACCCGGACAGGGAGCTTGGCTACACCTTC.

The chain combines TRBV7-8 with TRBJ1-6; tentatively, D is TRBD1 (5 bases). This CDR3 is built from 17 residues. Trimming shortened V by 0 bases and J by 5 bases, and 14 bases separated the two germline ends. Per the germline V gene, CDR1 is SGHVS and CDR2 is FQNEAQ. The CDR3 protein is CASSLARGRVNNSPLHF. The CDR3 nucleotides are TGTGCCAGCAGCTTAGCGCGCGGCAGGGTTAATAATTCACCCCTCCACTTT.

The V and J genes are TRBV6-5 and TRBJ2-2; D unresolved. Germline CDR1 and CDR2: MNHEY and SVGAGI. Trimming shortened V by 3 bases and J by 5 bases, and 13 bases separated the two germline ends. The CDR3 is made up of 15 amino acids. CDR3 in amino acids: CASSYSLVRTGELFF. CDR3 nucleotide sequence: TGTGCCAGCAGTTATTCCCTCGTGCGAACCGGGGAGCTGTTTTTT.

The chain employs TRBV6-5 and TRBJ1-1; TRBD1 might be the D (5 bases). Germline lookup yields CDR1 MNHEY and CDR2 SVGAGI. The CDR3 is made up of 16 amino acids. The V end was cut by 0 bases, the J end by 4 bases, with 15 bases between. CDR3 region: CASSYSGQGSPTEAFF. The CDR3 nucleotides are TGTGCCAGCAGTTACTCCGGGCAGGGATCCCCCACTGAAGCTTTCTTT.

This clone was seen more than once but under ten times. The V and J genes are TRBV4-3 and TRBJ2-7; maybe TRBD1 (6 bases). Germline-derived CDR1 and CDR2 are LGHNA and YSLEER. The germline V and J ends were trimmed by 4 bases and 4 bases, with 11 bases remaining between them. This CDR3 comprises 13 residues. The CDR3 DNA follows: TGCGCCAGCAGCCCAGGGGTAGATTACGAGCAGTACTTC. Protein: CASSPGVDYEQYF.

The table lists this clone with a few counts. This sequence joins TRBV11-2 and TRBJ1-1; 8 bases are shared with TRBD1. The CDR3 consists of 16 residues. Germline CDR1 reads SGHAT; CDR2 reads FQNNGV. V lost 5 bases to trimming and J lost 6 bases; unmatched junction nucleotides: 14. The CDR3, as DNA: TGTGCCAGCAGCCATATCAGGGGGCGTCGGTCAGCTGAAGCTTTCTTT. This encodes CASSHIRGRRSAEAFF.

This rearrangement joins TRBV5-6 to TRBJ2-5; 7 bases map to TRBD1. Germline CDR1 SGHDT, CDR2 YYEEEE. The CDR3 runs to 13 residues. V shed 2 bases and J 5 bases; nucleotides not matched to a gene: 3. The CDR3 bases are TGTGCCAGCAGCTTCGGACAGGCCGAGACCCAGTACTTC. Translated: CASSFGQAETQYF.

The genes are TRBV5-5 and TRBJ2-5; D ambiguous. Trimming cost V 4 bases and J 1 base, with 2 bases left between them. The germline CDR1 and CDR2 sequences are SGHKS and YYEKEE (reference sequence). CDR3 length: 11 residues. As DNA, the CDR3 is TGTGCCAGCAGCCTCCAAGAGACCCAGTACTTC. It codes for CASSLQETQYF.

V is TRBV7-8 and J is TRBJ2-1; D gene uncertain. CDR1 is SGHVS and CDR2 is FQNEAQ in the germline V gene. The CDR3 totals 12 residues. Trimming removed 3 bases from V and 9 bases from J, with 9 bases in between. In DNA form, the CDR3 reads TGTGCCAGCAGCTTTACCCCAGGTGAGCAGTTCTTC. This gives the protein CASSFTPGEQFF.

V gene TRBV19 combines with J gene TRBJ2-7; TRBD2 matches at 10 bases. Germline V gene sequence: CDR1 LNHDA, CDR2 SQIVND (reference sequence). This CDR3 comprises 15 residues. J gave up 4 bases and V 6 bases, and 9 bases lay outside the gene matches. CDR3 sequence: CASRRQLAGSYEQYF. CDR3 sequence (DNA): TGTGCCAGTAGAAGGCAACTAGCGGGATCTTACGAGCAGTACTTC.

J is TRBJ1-1 and V is TRBV19; 8 nucleotides agree with TRBD1. J was trimmed by 1 base and V by 5 bases; bases with no gene match: 9. Germline V gene data show CDR1 as LNHDA and CDR2 as SQIVND (reference sequence). The CDR3 runs 16 residues. CDR3 sequence reads: CASSFRQGWGNTEAFF. CDR3 sequence (DNA): TGTGCCAGTAGTTTTCGACAGGGGTGGGGGAACACTGAAGCTTTCTTT.

The chain combines TRBV7-6 with TRBJ1-1; D is ambiguous. The CDR3 covers 15 residues. The V gene lost 0 bases and the J gene lost 0 bases, with 8 bases spanning the gap. From germline, CDR1 is SGHVS and CDR2 FNYEAQ. The CDR3 region is CASSLARGVNTEAFF. CDR3 nucleotide sequence: TGTGCCAGCAGCTTAGCGCGGGGTGTGAACACTGAAGCTTTCTTT. Complete variable domain (other parts from reference TRBV7-6 and TRBJ1-1): GAGVSQSPRYKVTKRGQDVALRCDPISGHVSLYWYRQALGQGPEFLTYFNYEAQQDKSGLPNDRFSAERPEGSISTLTIQRTEQRDSAMYRCASSLARGVNTEAFFGQGTRLTVV.

The V gene is TRBV7-9, the J gene TRBJ1-5; 10 bases are a match to TRBD1. Germline CDR1 SEHNR, CDR2 FQNEAQ (reference sequence). V dropped 2 bases and J dropped 3; count of bases not matched to a gene: 4. This CDR3 comprises 16 residues. CDR3 DNA sequence: TGTGCCAGCAGCTTATACGGGACAGGGGTCAATCAGCCCCAGCATTTT. Encoded protein: CASSLYGTGVNQPQHF.

V usage is TRBV29-1 and J usage is TRBJ1-2; no clear D. The V end was cut by 0 bases, the J end by 6 bases, with 14 bases between. Looked up from germline, CDR1 is SQVTM and CDR2 is ANQGSEA. The CDR3 is 14 residues long. The CDR3 reads CSVEDRGGLDGYTF. The CDR3 DNA reads TGCAGCGTTGAAGATCGGGGAGGATTAGATGGCTACACCTTC.

V and J are TRBV6-1 and TRBJ1-2; TRBD1 aligns across 8 bases. Germline CDR1 reads MNHNS; CDR2 reads SASEGT. The CDR3 sequence is 14 residues long. The junction had 10 bases not matched to a gene; V was cut back by 5 bases and J by 8 bases. CDR3 sequence (DNA): TGTGCCAGCAGTATAAACAGGGGGGCTGGCGGCTACACCTTC. It is translated as CASSINRGAGGYTF.

This chain links TRBV4-3 with TRBJ2-6, with D possibly being TRBD1 (5 bases). Germline CDR1 LGHNA, CDR2 YSLEER. The CDR3 consists of 20 residues. V was trimmed by 0 bases and J by 0 bases, leaving 18 bases between them. The CDR3 DNA reads TGCGCCAGCAGCCAAGATCGGGCAGGGTTACAACTCTCTGGGGCCAACGTCCTGACTTTC. Its protein product is CASSQDRAGLQLSGANVLTF.

The chain combines TRBV5-6 with TRBJ2-5; 11 bases are shared with TRBD1. The J call may be wrong; the DNA end is better matched by TRBJ2-7. From germline, CDR1 is SGHDT and CDR2 YYEEEE. The CDR3 is 15 residues long. The CDR3 sequence: CASSAPDRGPNEQYF. In nucleotides, the CDR3 is TGTGCCAGCAGCGCTCCGGACAGGGGGCCGAACGAGCAGTACTTC.

The V gene is TRBV5-4, the J gene TRBJ2-5, with D perhaps TRBD2 (6 bases). Trimming pared 2 bases from V and 7 bases from J, leaving 12 bases between. The germline V gene has CDR1 SGHNT and CDR2 YYREEE (reference sequence). The CDR3 consists of 13 residues. This CDR3 is CASSFMGLTTQYF. CDR3 nucleotide sequence: TGTGCCAGCAGCTTTATGGGACTCACGACCCAGTACTTC. Full variable domain (rest looked up from reference TRBV5-4 and TRBJ2-5): ETGVTQSPTHLIKTRGQQVTLRCSSQSGHNTVSWYQQALGQGPQFIFQYYREEENGRGNFPPRFSGLQFPNYSSELNVNALELDDSALYLCASSFMGLTTQYFGPGTRLLVL.

V gene TRBV13 combines with J gene TRBJ2-7, with a possible D match to TRBD2 (5 bases). With 5 bases removed from V and 9 bases from J, the gap between germline ends came to 14 bases. This CDR3 spans 12 amino acids. Germline CDR1 is PRHDT and CDR2 is FYEKMQ (reference sequence). This CDR3 reads CASSAEGLGQYF. The CDR3 coding sequence is TGTGCCAGCAGCGCCGAGGGTTTGGGGCAGTACTTC.

The chain employs TRBV6-6 and TRBJ1-5, with D unresolved. The V gene's germline CDR1 is MNHNY and CDR2 SVGAGI (reference sequence). The V gene lost 2 bases and the J gene lost 5 bases, with 10 bases spanning the gap. The CDR3 loop spans 14 amino acids. The CDR3 is CASSYAGSHQPQHF. The CDR3 DNA reads TGTGCCAGCAGTTACGCAGGTTCGCATCAGCCCCAGCATTTT.

This chain connects TRBV5-1 to TRBJ2-1; a weak D match, TRBD2 (7 bases). The CDR3 totals 17 residues. Per the germline V gene, CDR1 is SGHRS and CDR2 is YFSETQ. Trimming shortened V by 2 bases and J by 5 bases, and 20 bases separated the two germline ends. Written as DNA, the CDR3 is TGCGCCAGCAGCTTACTCCCGTGGGCGGGGGCTGACAATGAGCAGTTCTTC. This sequence encodes CASSLLPWAGADNEQFF.

In this sample, this clone turned up once. The chain combines TRBV11-3 with TRBJ2-5, with a possible D match to TRBD2 (5 bases). V dropped 3 bases and J dropped 5 bases, with 16 bases sitting between them. The CDR3 is 15 residues long. Germline V gene sequence: CDR1 SGHNT, CDR2 YENEEA. CDR3 coding DNA: TGTGCCAGCAGCTTCGGGAAAATCAGTGGGGAGACCCAGTACTTC. As protein: CASSFGKISGETQYF.

CDR3: CASSLYRGQNTEAFF. DNA for the CDR3: TGTGCCAGCAGCTTATATCGGGGACAGAACACTGAAGCTTTCTTT. This chain links TRBV7-2 with TRBJ1-1, with D perhaps TRBD1 (6 bases). Germline V gives CDR1 SGHTA, CDR2 FQGNSA. Trimming took off 2 bases at V and 1 base at J, with 11 bases between the two ends. The CDR3 sequence is 15 residues long.